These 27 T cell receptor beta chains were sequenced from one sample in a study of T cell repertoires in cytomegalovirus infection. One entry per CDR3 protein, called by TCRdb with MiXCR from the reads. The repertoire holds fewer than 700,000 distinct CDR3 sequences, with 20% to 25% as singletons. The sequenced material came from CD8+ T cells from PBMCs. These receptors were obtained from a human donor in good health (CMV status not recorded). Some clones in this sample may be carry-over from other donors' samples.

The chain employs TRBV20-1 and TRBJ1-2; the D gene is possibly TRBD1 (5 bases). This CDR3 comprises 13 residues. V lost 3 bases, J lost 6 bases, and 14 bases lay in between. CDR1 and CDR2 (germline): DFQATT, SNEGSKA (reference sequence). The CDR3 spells CSARNDSRHGYTF. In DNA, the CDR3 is TGCAGTGCTAGGAATGACAGCCGCCATGGCTACACCTTC.

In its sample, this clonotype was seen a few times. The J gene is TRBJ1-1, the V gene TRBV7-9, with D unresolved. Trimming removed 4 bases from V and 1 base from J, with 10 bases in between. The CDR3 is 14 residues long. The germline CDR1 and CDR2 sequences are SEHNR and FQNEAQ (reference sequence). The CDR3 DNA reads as TGTGCCAGCAGCTCACAGATACAGAACACTGAAGCTTTCTTT. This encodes CASSSQIQNTEAFF.

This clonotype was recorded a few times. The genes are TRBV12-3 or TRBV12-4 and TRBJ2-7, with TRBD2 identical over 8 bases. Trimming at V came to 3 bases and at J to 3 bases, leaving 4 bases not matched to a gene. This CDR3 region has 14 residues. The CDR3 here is CASSFGGGRYEQYF. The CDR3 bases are TGTGCCAGCAGTTTTGGCGGGGGGCGCTACGAGCAGTACTTC.

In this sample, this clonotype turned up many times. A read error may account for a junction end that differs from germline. Written as DNA, the CDR3 is TGTGCCAGCAGCCTAACCAAGACAGGGGCGTCGAGGGACTTC. Its translation is CASSLTKTGASRDF. This rearrangement joins TRBV12-3 or TRBV12-4 to TRBJ2-4, with 8 bases fitting TRBD1. This CDR3 comprises 14 residues.

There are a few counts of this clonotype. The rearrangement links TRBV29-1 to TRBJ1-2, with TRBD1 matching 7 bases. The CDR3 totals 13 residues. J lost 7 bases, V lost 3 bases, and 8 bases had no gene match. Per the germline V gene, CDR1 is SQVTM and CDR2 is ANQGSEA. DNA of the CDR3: TGCAGCGTTGAGGGGACAGCTAAGTCTGGCTACACCTTC. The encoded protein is CSVEGTAKSGYTF.

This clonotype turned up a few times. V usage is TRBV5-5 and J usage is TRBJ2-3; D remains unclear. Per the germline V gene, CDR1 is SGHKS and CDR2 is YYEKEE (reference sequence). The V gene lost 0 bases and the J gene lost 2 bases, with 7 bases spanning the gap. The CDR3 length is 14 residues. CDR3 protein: CASSLVSITDTQYF. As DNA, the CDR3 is TGTGCCAGCAGCTTGGTTTCTATCACAGATACGCAGTATTTT. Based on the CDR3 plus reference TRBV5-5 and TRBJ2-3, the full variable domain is DAGVTQSPTHLIKTRGQQVTLRCSPISGHKSVSWYQQVLGQGPQFIFQYYEKEERGRGNFPDRFSARQFPNYSSELNVNALLLGDSALYLCASSLVSITDTQYFGPGTRLTVL.

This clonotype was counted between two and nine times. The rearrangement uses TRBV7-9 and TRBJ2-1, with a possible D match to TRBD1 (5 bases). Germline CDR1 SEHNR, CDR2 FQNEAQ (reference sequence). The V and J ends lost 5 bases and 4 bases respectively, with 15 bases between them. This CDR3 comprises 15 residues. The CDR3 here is CASSPGSTHYNEQFF. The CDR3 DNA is TGTGCCAGCAGCCCAGGGTCCACCCATTACAATGAGCAGTTCTTC. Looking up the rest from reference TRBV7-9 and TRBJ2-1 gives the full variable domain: DTGVSQNPRHKITKRGQNVTFRCDPISEHNRLYWYRQTLGQGPEFLTYFQNEAQLEKSRLLSDRFSAERPKGSFSTLEIQRTEQGDSAMYLCASSPGSTHYNEQFFGPGTRLTVL.

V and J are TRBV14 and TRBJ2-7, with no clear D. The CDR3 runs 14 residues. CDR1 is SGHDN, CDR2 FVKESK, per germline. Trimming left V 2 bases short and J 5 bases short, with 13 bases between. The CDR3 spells CASSQLRFGDEQYF. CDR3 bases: TGTGCCAGCAGCCAATTAAGGTTTGGGGACGAGCAGTACTTC. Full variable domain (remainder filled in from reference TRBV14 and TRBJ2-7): EAGVTQFPSHSVIEKGQTVTLRCDPISGHDNLYWYRRVMGKEIKFLLHFVKESKQDESGMPNNRFLAERTGGTYSTLKVQPAELEDSGVYFCASSQLRFGDEQYFGPGTRLTVT.

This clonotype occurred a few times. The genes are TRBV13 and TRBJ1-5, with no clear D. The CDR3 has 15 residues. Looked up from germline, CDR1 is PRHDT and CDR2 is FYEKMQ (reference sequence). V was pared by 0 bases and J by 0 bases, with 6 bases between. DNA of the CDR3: TGTGCCAGCAGCTTAGGACGGCTTAGCAATCAGCCCCAGCATTTT. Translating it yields CASSLGRLSNQPQHF. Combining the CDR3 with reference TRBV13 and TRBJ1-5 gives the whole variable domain AAGVIQSPRHLIKEKRETATLKCYPIPRHDTVYWYQQGPGQDPQFLISFYEKMQSDKGSIPDRFSAQQFSDYHSELNMSSLELGDSALYFCASSLGRLSNQPQHFGDGTRLSIL.

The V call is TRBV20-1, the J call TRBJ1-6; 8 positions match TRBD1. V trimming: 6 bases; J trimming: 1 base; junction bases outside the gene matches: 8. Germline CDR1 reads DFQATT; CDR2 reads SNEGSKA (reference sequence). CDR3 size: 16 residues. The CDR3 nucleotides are TGCAGTGCGCTGGACAGGGCAAGATCCTATAATTCACCCCTCCACTTT. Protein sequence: CSALDRARSYNSPLHF.

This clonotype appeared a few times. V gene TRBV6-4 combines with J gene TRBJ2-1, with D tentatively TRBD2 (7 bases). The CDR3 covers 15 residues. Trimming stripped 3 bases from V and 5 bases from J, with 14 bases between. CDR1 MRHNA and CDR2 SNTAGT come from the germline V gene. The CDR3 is CASSDGEGGNNEQFF. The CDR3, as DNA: TGTGCCAGCAGTGATGGTGAGGGGGGGAACAATGAGCAGTTCTTC.

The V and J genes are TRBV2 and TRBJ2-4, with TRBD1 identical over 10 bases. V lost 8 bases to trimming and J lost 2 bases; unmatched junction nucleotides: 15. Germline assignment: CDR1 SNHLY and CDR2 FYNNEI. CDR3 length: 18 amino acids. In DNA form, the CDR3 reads TGTGCCAGCCATGGGACAGGGGCCAACCTAGGACCCAAAAACATTCAGTACTTC. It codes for CASHGTGANLGPKNIQYF.

CDR3 protein: CASSRPGPQETQYF. Here the CDR3 DNA reads TGTGCCAGCAGTAGACCGGGACCCCAAGAGACCCAGTACTTC. V usage is TRBV12-3 or TRBV12-4 and J usage is TRBJ2-5; D is tentatively TRBD1 or TRBD2 (5 bases each). V was clipped by 5 bases and J by 1 base, with 11 bases between them. The CDR3 totals 14 residues.

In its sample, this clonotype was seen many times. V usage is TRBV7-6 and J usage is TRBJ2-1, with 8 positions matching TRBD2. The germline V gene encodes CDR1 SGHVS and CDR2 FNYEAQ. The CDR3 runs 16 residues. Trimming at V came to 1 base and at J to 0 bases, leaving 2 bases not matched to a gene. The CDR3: CASSLGGGPSYNEQFF. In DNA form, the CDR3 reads TGTGCCAGCAGCTTAGGCGGGGGGCCCTCCTACAATGAGCAGTTCTTC. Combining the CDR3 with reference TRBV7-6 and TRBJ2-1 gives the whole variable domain GAGVSQSPRYKVTKRGQDVALRCDPISGHVSLYWYRQALGQGPEFLTYFNYEAQQDKSGLPNDRFSAERPEGSISTLTIQRTEQRDSAMYRCASSLGGGPSYNEQFFGPGTRLTVL.

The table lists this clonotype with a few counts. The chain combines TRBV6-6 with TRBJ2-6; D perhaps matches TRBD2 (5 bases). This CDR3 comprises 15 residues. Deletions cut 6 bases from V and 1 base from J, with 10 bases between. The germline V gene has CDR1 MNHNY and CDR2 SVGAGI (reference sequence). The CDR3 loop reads CASSLRESGANVLTF. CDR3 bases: TGTGCCAGCAGCCTAAGGGAGTCTGGGGCCAACGTCCTGACTTTC.

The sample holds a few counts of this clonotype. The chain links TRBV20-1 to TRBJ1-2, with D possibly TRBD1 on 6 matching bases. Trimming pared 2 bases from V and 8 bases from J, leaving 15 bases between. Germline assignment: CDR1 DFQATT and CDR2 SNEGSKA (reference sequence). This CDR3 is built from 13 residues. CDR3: CSARLRGGQGYTF. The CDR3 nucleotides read TGCAGTGCTAGATTGAGGGGGGGGCAAGGCTACACCTTC.

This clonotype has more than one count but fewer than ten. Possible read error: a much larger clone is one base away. The CDR3 protein is CANSLPTGRYGYTF. CDR3 sequence (DNA): TGTGCCAACAGCCTACCGACAGGGAGGTATGGCTACACCTTC. This chain uses TRBV7-2 with TRBJ1-2; 7 positions match TRBD1. The CDR3 consists of 14 residues. The V gene's germline CDR1 is SGHTA and CDR2 FQGNSA.

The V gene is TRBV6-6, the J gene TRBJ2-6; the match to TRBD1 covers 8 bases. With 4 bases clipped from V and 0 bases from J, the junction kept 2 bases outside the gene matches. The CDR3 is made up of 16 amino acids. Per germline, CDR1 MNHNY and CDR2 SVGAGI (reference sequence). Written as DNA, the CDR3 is TGTGCCAGCAGTTTCACAGGGGGCTCTGGGGCCAACGTCCTGACTTTC. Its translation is CASSFTGGSGANVLTF.

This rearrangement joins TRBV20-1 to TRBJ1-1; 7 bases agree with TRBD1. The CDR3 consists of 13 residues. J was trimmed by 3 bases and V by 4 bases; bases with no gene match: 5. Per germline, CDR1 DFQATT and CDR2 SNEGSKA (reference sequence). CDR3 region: CSAIGGGYTEAFF. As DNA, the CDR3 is TGCAGTGCTATTGGAGGGGGCTACACTGAAGCTTTCTTT.

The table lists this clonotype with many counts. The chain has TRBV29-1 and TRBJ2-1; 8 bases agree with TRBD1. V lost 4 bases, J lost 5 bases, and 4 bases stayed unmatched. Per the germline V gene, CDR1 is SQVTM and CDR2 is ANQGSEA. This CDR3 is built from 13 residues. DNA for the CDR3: TGCAGCGTTGGTGAGACAGGGGACAATGAGCAGTTCTTC. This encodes CSVGETGDNEQFF.

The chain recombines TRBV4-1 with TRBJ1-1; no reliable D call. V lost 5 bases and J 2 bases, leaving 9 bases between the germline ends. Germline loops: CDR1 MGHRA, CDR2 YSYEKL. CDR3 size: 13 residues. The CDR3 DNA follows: TGCGCCAGCAGCGGGCAGATAAACACTGAAGCTTTCTTT. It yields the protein CASSGQINTEAFF.

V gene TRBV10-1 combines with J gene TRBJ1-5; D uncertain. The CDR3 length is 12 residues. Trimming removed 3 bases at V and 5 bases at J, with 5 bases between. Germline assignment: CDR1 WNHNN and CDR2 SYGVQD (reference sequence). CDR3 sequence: CASSDGYQPQHF. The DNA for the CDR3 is TGCGCCAGCAGTGACGGCTATCAGCCCCAGCATTTT.

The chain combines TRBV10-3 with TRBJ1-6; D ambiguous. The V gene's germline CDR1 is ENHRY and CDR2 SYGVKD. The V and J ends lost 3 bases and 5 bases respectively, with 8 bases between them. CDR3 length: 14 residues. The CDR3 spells CAISDTGHNSPLHF. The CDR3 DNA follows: TGTGCCATCAGTGATACTGGCCATAATTCACCCCTCCACTTT.

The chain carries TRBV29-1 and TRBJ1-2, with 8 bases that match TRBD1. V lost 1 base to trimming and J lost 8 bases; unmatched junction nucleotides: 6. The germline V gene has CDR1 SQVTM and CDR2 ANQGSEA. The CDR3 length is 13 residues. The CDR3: CSVEGTGRMGYTF. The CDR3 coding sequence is TGCAGCGTTGAAGGGACAGGGAGGATGGGCTACACCTTC.

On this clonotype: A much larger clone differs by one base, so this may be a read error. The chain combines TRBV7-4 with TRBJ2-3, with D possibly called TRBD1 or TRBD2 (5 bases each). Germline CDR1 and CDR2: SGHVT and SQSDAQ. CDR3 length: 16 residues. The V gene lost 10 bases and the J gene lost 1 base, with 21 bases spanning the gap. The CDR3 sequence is CAIEAQGPSRTDTQYF. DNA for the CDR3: TGTGCCATCGAAGCTCAGGGACCTAGCCGCACAGATACGCAGTATTTT.

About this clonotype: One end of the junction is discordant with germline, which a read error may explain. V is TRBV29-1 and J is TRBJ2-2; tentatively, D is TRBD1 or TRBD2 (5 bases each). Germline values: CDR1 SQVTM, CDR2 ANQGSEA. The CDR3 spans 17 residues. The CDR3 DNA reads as TGCAGCGTTCCCGCGCGATCGGCCTTAGGGGTTGCCGGGGAGCTGGTTTTT. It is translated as CSVPARSALGVAGELVF.

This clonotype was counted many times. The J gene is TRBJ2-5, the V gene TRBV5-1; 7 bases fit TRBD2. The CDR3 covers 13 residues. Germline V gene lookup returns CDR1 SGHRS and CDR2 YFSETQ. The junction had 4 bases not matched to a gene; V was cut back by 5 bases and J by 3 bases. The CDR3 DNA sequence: TGCGCCAGCAGGTGGGGGGGAGAAGAGACCCAGTACTTC. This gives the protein CASRWGGEETQYF.